The T cell receptor (beta chain) under discussion was sequenced for a study of blood T cell repertoires in COVID-19. Study context: Samples taken during acute and convalescent COVID-19 were collected in the United States, Italy and Spain. From T cells, B-cell-depleted T cells, or PBMCs came the material, which was cDNA or gDNA.

This clone has only a few counts. While infection was still active, Seattle patients were enrolled and then followed longitudinally. As originally analysed: Amplified reference gene primers provided the basis for estimating nucleated cell counts. The protocol was immunoSEQ multiplex PCR, while the TCRdb copy is restricted to in-frame clones and leaves out a portion. V, J and clone size were drawn from that table, and D and trimming were deduced from the DNA. The sample has about 370,000 clones, about 90% seen once; the top ten hold about 2.9%. CDR3 length equals 16 residues. V was trimmed by 3 bases and J by 2 bases, leaving 16 bases between them. Germline V CDR1 and CDR2: MGHDK, SYGVNS.

This TCR was sampled from a woman aged 25 to 39 with COVID-19, enrolled during active disease. The sequenced material came from peripheral blood. V gene TRBV25-1 combines with J gene TRBJ1-2; a weak D match, TRBD1 (5 bases). CDR3 coding DNA: TGTGCCAGCAGTGAGGAGGGAGGGGAGGTCAACTATGGCTACACCTTC. The encoded protein is CASSEEGGEVNYGYTF.